This T cell receptor (beta chain) is from a study of T cells after yellow fever vaccination. TCRdb re-derived calls from the 5' RACE reads in MiXCR, one entry per CDR3 protein. Of about 75,000 distinct CDR3 sequences in the sample, around 7.9% are singletons; the top ten hold approximately 30%. V lost 3 bases and J lost 7, with 19 bases in between. The CDR3 has 16 residues. This clonotype was counted at least ten times. Sequenced here: CD8+ T cells sorted from PBMCs, sampled more than 8 days after the first yellow fever vaccination. The chain is built from TRBV12-3 or TRBV12-4 and TRBJ2-4; a possible D gene is TRBD2 (7 bases). The source is a man aged 18 to 29 who received the YFV17D yellow fever vaccine. The CDR3 spells CASSLGTRGGKNIQYF. The CDR3 DNA is TGTGCCAGCAGTTTGGGTACAAGGGGGGGAAAGAACATTCAGTACTTC.